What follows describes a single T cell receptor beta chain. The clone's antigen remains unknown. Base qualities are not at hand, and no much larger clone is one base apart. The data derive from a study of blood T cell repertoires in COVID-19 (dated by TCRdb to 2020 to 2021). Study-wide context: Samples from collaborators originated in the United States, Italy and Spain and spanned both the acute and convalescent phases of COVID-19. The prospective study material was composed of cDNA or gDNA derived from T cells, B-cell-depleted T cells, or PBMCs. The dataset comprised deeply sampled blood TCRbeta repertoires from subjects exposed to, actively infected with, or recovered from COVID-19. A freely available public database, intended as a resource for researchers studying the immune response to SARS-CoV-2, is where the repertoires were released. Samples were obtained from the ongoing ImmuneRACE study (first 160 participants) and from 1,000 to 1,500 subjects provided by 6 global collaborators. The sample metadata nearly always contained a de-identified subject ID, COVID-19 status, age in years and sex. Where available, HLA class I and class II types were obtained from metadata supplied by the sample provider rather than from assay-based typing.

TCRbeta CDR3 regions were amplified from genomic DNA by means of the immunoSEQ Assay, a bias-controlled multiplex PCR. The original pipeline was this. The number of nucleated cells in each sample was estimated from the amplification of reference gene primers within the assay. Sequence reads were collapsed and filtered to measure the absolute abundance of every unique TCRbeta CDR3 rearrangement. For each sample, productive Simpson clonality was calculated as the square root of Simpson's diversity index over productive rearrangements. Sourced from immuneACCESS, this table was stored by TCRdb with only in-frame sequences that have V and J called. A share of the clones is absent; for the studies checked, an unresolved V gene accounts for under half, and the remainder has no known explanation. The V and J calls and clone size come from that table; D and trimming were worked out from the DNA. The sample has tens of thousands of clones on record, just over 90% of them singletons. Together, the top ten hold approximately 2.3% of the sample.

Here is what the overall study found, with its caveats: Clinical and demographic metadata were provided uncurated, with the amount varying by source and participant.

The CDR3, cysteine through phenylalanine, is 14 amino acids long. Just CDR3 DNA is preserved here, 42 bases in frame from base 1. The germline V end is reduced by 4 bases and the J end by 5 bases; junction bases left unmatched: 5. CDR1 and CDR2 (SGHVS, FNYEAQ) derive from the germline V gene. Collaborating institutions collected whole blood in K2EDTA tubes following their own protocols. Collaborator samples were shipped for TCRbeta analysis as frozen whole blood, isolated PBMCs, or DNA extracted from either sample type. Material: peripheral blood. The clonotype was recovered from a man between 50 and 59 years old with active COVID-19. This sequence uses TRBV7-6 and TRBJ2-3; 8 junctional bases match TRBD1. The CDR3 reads CASSSSTGGDTQYF. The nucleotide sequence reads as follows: TGTGCCAGCAGCTCGAGTACAGGGGGAGATACGCAGTATTTT.